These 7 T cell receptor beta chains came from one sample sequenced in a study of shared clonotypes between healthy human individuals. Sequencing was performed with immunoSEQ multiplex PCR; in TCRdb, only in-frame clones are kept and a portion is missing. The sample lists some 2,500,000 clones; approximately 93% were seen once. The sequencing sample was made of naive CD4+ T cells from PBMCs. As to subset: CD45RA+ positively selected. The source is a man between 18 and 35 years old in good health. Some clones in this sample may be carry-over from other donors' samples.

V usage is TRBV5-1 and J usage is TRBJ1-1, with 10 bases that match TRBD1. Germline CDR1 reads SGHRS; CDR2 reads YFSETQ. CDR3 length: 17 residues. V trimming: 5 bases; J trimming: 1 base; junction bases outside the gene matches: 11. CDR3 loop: CASSSRTGGVGNTEAFF. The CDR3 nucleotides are TGCGCCAGCAGTTCCAGGACAGGGGGTGTCGGGAACACTGAAGCTTTCTTT.

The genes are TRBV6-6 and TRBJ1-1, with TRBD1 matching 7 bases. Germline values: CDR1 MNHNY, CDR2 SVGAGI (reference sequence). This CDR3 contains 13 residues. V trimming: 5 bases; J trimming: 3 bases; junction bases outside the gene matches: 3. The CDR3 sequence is CASSGQVHTEAFF. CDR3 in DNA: TGTGCCAGCAGTGGACAGGTCCACACTGAAGCTTTCTTT.

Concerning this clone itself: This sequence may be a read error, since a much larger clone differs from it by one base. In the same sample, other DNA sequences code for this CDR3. The CDR3 sequence: CASSVEETQYF. CDR3 in DNA: TGTGCCAGCAGTGTAGAAGAGACCCAGTACTTC. The rearrangement uses TRBV6-5 and TRBJ2-5, with D hard to call. The germline CDR1 and CDR2 sequences are MNHEY and SVGAGI. Trimming removed 5 bases at V and 3 bases at J, with 4 bases between. This CDR3 region has 11 residues.

The CDR3 spells CASSQGRELSTDTQYF. The CDR3 nucleotides are TGCGCCAGCAGCCAAGGTCGGGAACTAAGCACAGATACGCAGTATTTT. The rearrangement joins TRBV4-1 to TRBJ2-3, with D perhaps TRBD2 (5 bases). Germline V gene data show CDR1 as MGHRA and CDR2 as YSYEKL. The CDR3 has 16 residues. V was cut by 1 base and J by 0 bases, with 11 bases left in between.

As DNA, the CDR3 is TGTGCCAGCAGCTTAGGGATACCTGGAAACACCATATATTTT. Amino acids: CASSLGIPGNTIYF. The chain carries TRBV7-3 and TRBJ1-3, with no clear D. The CDR3 is 14 amino acids. V was clipped by 2 bases and J by 2 bases, with 7 bases between them. In germline, CDR1 is SGHTA, CDR2 FQGTGA.

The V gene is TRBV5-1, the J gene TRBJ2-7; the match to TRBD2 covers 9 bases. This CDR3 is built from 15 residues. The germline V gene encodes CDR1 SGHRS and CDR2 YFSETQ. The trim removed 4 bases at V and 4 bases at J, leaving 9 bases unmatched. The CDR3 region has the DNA TGCGCCAGCAGCGGCTCCGGGACTAGCCTTTACGAGCAGTACTTC. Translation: CASSGSGTSLYEQYF. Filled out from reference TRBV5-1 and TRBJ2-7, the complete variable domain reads KAGVTQTPRYLIKTRGQQVTLSCSPISGHRSVSWYQQTPGQGLQFLFEYFSETQRNKGNFPGRFSGRQFSNSRSEMNVSTLELGDSALYLCASSGSGTSLYEQYFGPGTRLTVT.

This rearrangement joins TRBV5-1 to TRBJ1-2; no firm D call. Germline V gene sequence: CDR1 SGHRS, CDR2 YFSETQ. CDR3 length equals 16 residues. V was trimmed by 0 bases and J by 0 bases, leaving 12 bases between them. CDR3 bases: TGCGCCAGCAGCTTGGCTCCCGGATACTCTAACTATGGCTACACCTTC. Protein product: CASSLAPGYSNYGYTF.